These 32 T cell receptor beta chains were sequenced from one sample in a study of blood T cell repertoires in COVID-19. Profiled with immunoSEQ multiplex PCR; TCRdb holds only in-frame clones, not every one. The sample has under 85,000 clones, roughly 90% seen once. The sample taken for sequencing was peripheral blood. These receptors came from a man in his 70s with active or convalescent COVID-19.

The rearrangement uses TRBV7-9 and TRBJ1-4; D is unclear. Trimming stripped 1 base from V and 0 bases from J, with 9 bases between. The CDR3 has 16 residues. Germline V lookup: CDR1 SEHNR, CDR2 FQNEAQ (reference sequence). In nucleotides, the CDR3 is TGTGCCAGCAGCTTAGACCGGAGCCCAACTAATGAAAAACTGTTTTTT. Translated, it gives CASSLDRSPTNEKLFF.

This chain joins TRBV20-1 and TRBJ1-5; unclear D gene. Germline V CDR1 and CDR2: DFQATT, SNEGSKA (reference sequence). The ends were cut back, 3 bases at V and 1 base at J, with 10 bases in the middle. The CDR3 length is 14 residues. CDR3 coding DNA: TGCAGTGCTAGTTACCATACAAGCAATCAGCCCCAGCATTTT. Translation gives CSASYHTSNQPQHF.

The chain links TRBV2 to TRBJ2-7, with 9 nucleotides matching TRBD1. Germline-derived CDR1 and CDR2 are SNHLY and FYNNEI. The CDR3 runs to 14 residues. J gave up 4 bases and V 8 bases, and 9 bases lay outside the gene matches. The CDR3 DNA reads TGTGCCAGCCGAACCGGGACAGGGCCTTACGAGCAGTACTTC. Amino acids: CASRTGTGPYEQYF.

V and J are TRBV5-6 and TRBJ2-2; maybe TRBD1 (6 bases). The CDR3 loop spans 15 amino acids. With 4 bases removed from V and 5 bases from J, the gap between germline ends came to 15 bases. Germline loops: CDR1 SGHDT, CDR2 YYEEEE. The CDR3 spells CASSTGHPWTGELFF. The CDR3 DNA reads TGTGCCAGCAGCACGGGACACCCGTGGACCGGGGAGCTGTTTTTT. Complete variable domain (other parts from reference TRBV5-6 and TRBJ2-2): DAGVTQSPTHLIKTRGQQVTLRCSPKSGHDTVSWYQQALGQGPQFIFQYYEEEERQRGNFPDRFSGHQFPNYSSELNVNALLLGDSALYLCASSTGHPWTGELFFGEGSRLTVL.

This clone was observed a single time. The V gene is TRBV6-5, the J gene TRBJ2-7, with 9 bases matching TRBD1. V lost 6 bases, J lost 5 bases, and 8 bases stayed unmatched. CDR1 and CDR2 from the germline V gene are MNHEY and SVGAGI. The length of the CDR3 is 14 residues. CDR3 in DNA: TGTGCCAGCAGCCAACAGGGGGCCGGGAACGAGCAGTACTTC. Its translation: CASSQQGAGNEQYF.

The V call is TRBV2, the J call TRBJ2-6; 9 positions agree with TRBD1. CDR1 SNHLY and CDR2 FYNNEI come from the germline V gene. J lost 2 bases, V lost 6 bases, and 8 bases had no gene match. CDR3 length: 17 residues. CDR3 nucleotide sequence: TGTGCCAGCAGCGAAACCCGGACAGGGGCTGGGGCCAACGTCCTGACTTTC. This gives the protein CASSETRTGAGANVLTF.

This clone came up once. The gene calls are TRBV5-1 and TRBJ2-7; 7 bases agree with TRBD2. This CDR3 has 14 amino acids. Germline lookup yields CDR1 SGHRS and CDR2 YFSETQ. V lost 1 base to trimming and J lost 1 base; unmatched junction nucleotides: 2. CDR3 bases: TGCGCCAGCAGCTTGCGGGGGGAGTCCTACGAGCAGTACTTC. This codes for CASSLRGESYEQYF.

The gene calls are TRBV18 and TRBJ2-1; no definite D call. CDR1 and CDR2 from the germline V gene are KGHSH and LQKENI. The CDR3 consists of 13 residues. V was pared by 0 bases and J by 7 bases, with 7 bases between. The CDR3, as DNA: TGTGCCAGCTCACCACCTCAGTTGAATGAGCAGTTCTTC. It codes for CASSPPQLNEQFF.

V and J are TRBV24-1 and TRBJ1-2, with D tentatively TRBD1 (5 bases). This CDR3 spans 15 amino acids. V shed 7 bases and J shed 4 bases, with 18 bases lying between them. The V gene's germline CDR1 is KGHDR and CDR2 SFDVKD. CDR3 sequence reads: CATSVLTRGVYGYTF. The CDR3 nucleotides read TGTGCCACCAGCGTTTTAACCCGGGGGGTCTATGGCTACACCTTC.

The chain couples TRBV6-6 to TRBJ1-2; perhaps TRBD1 as D (5 bases). The CDR3 is 14 amino acids. Deletions cut 2 bases from V and 4 bases from J, with 11 bases between. The germline gives CDR1 MNHNY, CDR2 SVGAGI (reference sequence). The CDR3 region is CASSYAGRSYGYTF. Here the CDR3 DNA reads TGTGCCAGCAGTTACGCGGGACGGTCCTATGGCTACACCTTC.

The V and J genes are TRBV9 and TRBJ1-6, with 8 bases that match TRBD1. V shed 4 bases, J shed 3 bases, and the junction held 6 bases outside the gene matches. Germline V gene lookup returns CDR1 SGDLS and CDR2 YYNGEE. The length of the CDR3 is 16 residues. The DNA of the CDR3 is TGTGCCAGCAGCCCACAGGGGGGCGACTATAATTCACCCCTCCACTTT. Protein sequence: CASSPQGGDYNSPLHF.

This rearrangement joins TRBV28 to TRBJ1-2; possible D gene TRBD1, 5 bases. Germline CDR1 MDHEN, CDR2 SYDVKM. V was pared by 6 bases and J by 2 bases, with 13 bases between. The CDR3 has 14 amino acids. The CDR3 loop reads CASSLRVPNYGYTF. The CDR3 region has the DNA TGTGCCAGCAGCCTCAGGGTACCAAACTATGGCTACACCTTC.

The chain recombines TRBV3-1 (or the pseudogene TRBV3-2) with TRBJ1-2; D call uncertain. Trimming cost V 3 bases and J 8 bases, with 13 bases left between them. CDR3 length: 13 amino acids. Germline lookup yields CDR1 LGHDT and CDR2 YNNKEL (reference sequence). DNA for the CDR3: TGTGCCAGCAGCCACGGCCACGAGGGCGGCTACACCTTC. Translating it yields CASSHGHEGGYTF.

The rearrangement uses TRBV5-5 and TRBJ2-4, with D possibly TRBD1 on 6 matching bases. The CDR3 runs 16 residues. Trimming left V 1 base short and J 0 bases short, with 11 bases between. Germline CDR1 and CDR2: SGHKS and YYEKEE (reference sequence). CDR3 protein: CASSLWTALAKNIQYF. The CDR3 nucleotides read TGTGCCAGCAGCTTGTGGACAGCGCTAGCCAAAAACATTCAGTACTTC.

V gene TRBV6-5 combines with J gene TRBJ2-5; TRBD1 matches at 7 bases. The length of the CDR3 is 14 residues. V lost 0 bases, J lost 5 bases, and 3 bases stayed unmatched. Germline V gene sequence: CDR1 MNHEY, CDR2 SVGAGI. This CDR3 is CASSYSEGGETQYF. CDR3 bases: TGTGCCAGCAGTTACTCGGAAGGGGGCGAGACCCAGTACTTC.

In this sample, this clone turned up once. The CDR3 spells CSVSVSYGYTF. The CDR3 DNA sequence: TGCAGCGTGTCCGTCTCCTATGGCTACACCTTC. The rearrangement uses TRBV29-1 and TRBJ1-2, with D unclear. Germline V gene sequence: CDR1 SQVTM, CDR2 ANQGSEA. Trimming left V 6 bases short and J 4 bases short, with 9 bases between. The CDR3 runs to 11 residues. The entire variable domain, with the rest obtained from reference TRBV29-1 and TRBJ1-2, is as follows: SAVISQKPSRDICQRGTSLTIQCQVDSQVTMMFWYRQQPGQSLTLIATANQGSEATYESGFVIDKFPISRPNLTFSTLTVSNMSPEDSSIYLCSVSVSYGYTFGSGTRLTVV.

The table lists this clone with a count of one. The chain has TRBV5-1 and TRBJ2-5; TRBD1 matches 7 bases. The germline CDR1 and CDR2 sequences are SGHRS and YFSETQ. Trimming cost V 3 bases and J 2 bases; bases outside gene matches: 4. The CDR3 extends over 14 amino acids. CDR3 amino acids: CASSYRDRQETQYF. In nucleotides, the CDR3 is TGCGCCAGCAGCTACCGGGACAGACAAGAGACCCAGTACTTC.

This chain joins TRBV29-1 and TRBJ1-5; TRBD1 aligns across 7 bases. The germline V gene encodes CDR1 SQVTM and CDR2 ANQGSEA. The CDR3 spans 15 residues. The J segment lost 2 bases and the V segment lost 2 bases, leaving 6 bases of the junction unmatched. In DNA, the CDR3 is TGCAGCGTTGAATTGACAGGGTTTGGCAATCAGCCCCAGCATTTT. Its translation: CSVELTGFGNQPQHF.

This clone was counted between two and nine times. The chain links TRBV18 to TRBJ1-2; the match to TRBD1 covers 8 bases. V lost 4 bases and J lost 0; bases outside the gene matches: 7. The CDR3 is 16 amino acids. Germline V gene data show CDR1 as KGHSH and CDR2 as LQKENI. The CDR3 sequence is CASSLGQALANYGYTF. CDR3 sequence (DNA): TGTGCCAGCTCACTGGGACAGGCCCTAGCTAACTATGGCTACACCTTC.

The chain recombines TRBV19 with TRBJ1-1; D is unclear. Trimming removed 1 base at V and 0 bases at J, with 9 bases between. The CDR3 totals 15 residues. Germline loops: CDR1 LNHDA, CDR2 SQIVND (reference sequence). CDR3 DNA sequence: TGTGCCAGTAGTATAGGGTGGGCCATGAACACTGAAGCTTTCTTT. Its protein is CASSIGWAMNTEAFF.

CDR3 DNA: TGCGCCAGCAGCTTGGTACAGGGGCGTCAAGAGACCCAGTACTTC. Protein sequence: CASSLVQGRQETQYF. The genes are TRBV5-1 and TRBJ2-5, with TRBD1 matching 7 bases. The CDR3 runs to 15 residues. V lost 0 bases, J lost 2 bases, and 4 bases stayed unmatched. From germline, CDR1 is SGHRS and CDR2 YFSETQ.

This clone was observed a single time. This chain links TRBV28 with TRBJ2-3; 8 nucleotides align to TRBD1. Germline CDR1 and CDR2: MDHEN and SYDVKM. CDR3 length: 17 residues. V was clipped by 5 bases and J by 2 bases; unmatched bases: 12. The chain's CDR3 is CASSPRTGTIDTDTQYF. In DNA, the CDR3 is TGTGCCAGCAGTCCCCGGACAGGGACGATAGACACAGATACGCAGTATTTT. The complete variable domain, with remaining parts taken from reference TRBV28 and TRBJ2-3, reads DVKVTQSSRYLVKRTGEKVFLECVQDMDHENMFWYRQDPGLGLRLIYFSYDVKMKEKGDIPEGYSVSREKKERFSLILESASTNQTSMYLCASSPRTGTIDTDTQYFGPGTRLTVL.

The gene calls are TRBV24-1 and TRBJ2-3; the match to TRBD1 covers 8 bases. The length of the CDR3 is 16 residues. The germline gives CDR1 KGHDR, CDR2 SFDVKD. V trimming: 2 bases; J trimming: 3 bases; junction bases outside the gene matches: 6. CDR3 region: CATSDSRTGLTDTQYF. The CDR3 DNA is TGTGCCACCAGTGATTCTAGGACAGGGTTGACAGATACGCAGTATTTT.

The chain combines TRBV4-1 with TRBJ1-2; 8 bases agree with TRBD1. CDR1 MGHRA and CDR2 YSYEKL come from the germline V gene. With 4 bases clipped from V and 4 bases from J, the junction kept 5 bases outside the gene matches. The CDR3 loop spans 14 amino acids. The CDR3 spells CASSPTDRGYGYTF. CDR3 in DNA: TGCGCCAGCAGCCCCACCGACAGGGGCTATGGCTACACCTTC.

V is TRBV2 and J is TRBJ2-5, with D perhaps TRBD2 (6 bases). V lost 7 bases and J 13 bases, leaving 19 bases between the germline ends. The length of the CDR3 is 12 residues. From germline, CDR1 is SNHLY and CDR2 FYNNEI. The CDR3 reads CASTPGSGLPYF. The CDR3 DNA sequence: TGTGCCAGCACCCCCGGTAGCGGCCTCCCGTACTTC.

The chain employs TRBV5-4 and TRBJ2-7; 7 bases fit TRBD1. This CDR3 has 14 residues. Germline V gives CDR1 SGHNT, CDR2 YYREEE (reference sequence). The J segment lost 0 bases and the V segment lost 4 bases, leaving 4 bases of the junction unmatched. The CDR3 sequence is CASSIDRVSYEQYF. CDR3 nucleotide sequence: TGTGCCAGCAGCATTGACAGGGTCTCCTACGAGCAGTACTTC.

This chain links TRBV7-8 with TRBJ2-3; D is uncertain. This CDR3 contains 15 residues. From germline, CDR1 is SGHVS and CDR2 FQNEAQ. Trimming took off 5 bases at V and 4 bases at J, with 16 bases between the two ends. Here the CDR3 reads CASSPPMRFSDTQYF. In DNA, the CDR3 is TGTGCCAGCAGCCCTCCTATGCGGTTCTCAGATACGCAGTATTTT.

The chain carries TRBV5-5 and TRBJ1-5, with D possibly matching TRBD1 (6 bases). V lost 0 bases, J lost 1 base, and 8 bases lay in between. CDR3 size: 15 residues. Per germline, CDR1 SGHKS and CDR2 YYEKEE (reference sequence). DNA for the CDR3: TGTGCCAGCAGCTTGGGGACAGTCAGCAATCAGCCCCAGCATTTT. Encoded protein: CASSLGTVSNQPQHF.

A single count supports this clone. The chain combines TRBV19 with TRBJ1-3; TRBD1 agrees at 10 bases. Trimming took 7 bases from V and 10 from J; bases not matched to a gene: 13. The length of the CDR3 is 15 residues. From germline, CDR1 is LNHDA and CDR2 SQIVND (reference sequence). CDR3 DNA: TGTGCCAGTACCCTGCCGGGACAGGGGCCGGAGACCATATATTTT. This sequence encodes CASTLPGQGPETIYF.

The V and J genes are TRBV27 and TRBJ2-2, with TRBD2 matching 8 bases. With 3 bases clipped from V and 7 bases from J, the junction kept 4 bases outside the gene matches. CDR1 MNHEY and CDR2 SMNVEV come from the germline V gene (reference sequence). The length of the CDR3 is 14 residues. For the CDR3, the DNA is TGTGCCAGCAGTTTCGGGGGGGCGGTCGGGGAGCTGTTTTTT. Translation gives CASSFGGAVGELFF.

The chain couples TRBV4-1 to TRBJ1-1; D not certain. The CDR3 extends over 16 amino acids. Trimming removed 3 bases from V and 2 bases from J, with 16 bases in between. Germline V CDR1 and CDR2: MGHRA, YSYEKL. The DNA of the CDR3 is TGCGCCAGCAGCCAGGACCCGGGAGCGGTAAACACTGAAGCTTTCTTT. It yields the protein CASSQDPGAVNTEAFF.

The rearrangement uses TRBV7-6 and TRBJ1-2; 7 bases align to TRBD1. After removal of 8 bases from V and 4 bases from J, the junction contained 7 bases not matched to a gene. The germline V gene encodes CDR1 SGHVS and CDR2 FNYEAQ. The CDR3 sequence is 13 residues long. As DNA, the CDR3 is TGTGCCAGCGCCCAGGGGGGTGGCTATGGCTACACCTTC. Its translation is CASAQGGGYGYTF.